One sample yielded the 28 T cell receptor beta chains listed below, sequenced in a study of cytomegalovirus exposure and HLA in healthy donors. A multiplex PCR was run with 60 Vbeta primers and 13 Jbeta primers. Clones were read by immunoSEQ multiplex PCR, and TCRdb kept only the in-frame ones, dropping some. The table records 150,000 to 200,000 clones, 83% of them present only once. Material: PBMCs. Source of these receptors: a man aged 50-60 years in good health and CMV-seropositive.

This chain uses TRBV7-2 with TRBJ2-5, with 10 bases aligning to TRBD2. Germline lookup yields CDR1 SGHTA and CDR2 FQGNSA. Trimming removed 7 bases from V and 5 bases from J; junction bases left unmatched: 13. The CDR3 runs to 16 residues. For the CDR3, the DNA is TGTGCCAGCACCCCCAGGTCGAGCGGGGGGGCGGAGACCCAGTACTTC. It yields the protein CASTPRSSGGAETQYF.

V usage is TRBV4-3 and J usage is TRBJ1-2, with D possibly TRBD1 on 6 matching bases. Germline assignment: CDR1 LGHNA and CDR2 YSLEER. Trimming stripped 0 bases from V and 2 bases from J, with 10 bases between. CDR3 length equals 15 residues. The CDR3 DNA reads TGCGCCAGCAGCCAAGACGCAGGGGTAAACTATGGCTACACCTTC. Translation gives CASSQDAGVNYGYTF.

Concerning this clone: Within the sample, other DNA sequences also encode this same CDR3. The gene calls are TRBV5-1 and TRBJ2-1; 10 bases fit TRBD2. With 1 base clipped from V and 7 bases from J, the junction kept 5 bases outside the gene matches. Germline assignment: CDR1 SGHRS and CDR2 YFSETQ. The CDR3 has 15 amino acids. CDR3 amino acids: CASSLRLAGVNEQFF. The DNA of the CDR3 is TGCGCCAGCAGCTTGAGGCTAGCGGGAGTAAATGAGCAGTTCTTC.

V and J are TRBV29-1 and TRBJ1-1; possibly TRBD1 for D (5 bases). There are 13 residues in the CDR3. V was pared by 3 bases and J by 4 bases, with 12 bases between. Looked up from germline, CDR1 is SQVTM and CDR2 is ANQGSEA. The CDR3 DNA follows: TGCAGCGTTGAGGGGGGTAGGAGCACTGAAGCTTTCTTT. Translated: CSVEGGRSTEAFF.

The V call is TRBV5-4, the J call TRBJ2-1, with 15 bases identical to TRBD2. V lost 4 bases to trimming and J lost 9 bases; unmatched junction nucleotides: 11. CDR3 length equals 17 residues. CDR1 SGHNT and CDR2 YYREEE come from the germline V gene (reference sequence). CDR3 sequence: CASSGGGLAGGVGEQFF. DNA of the CDR3: TGTGCCAGCAGCGGAGGGGGACTAGCGGGGGGTGTCGGTGAGCAGTTCTTC.

This clone was seen just once. The chain recombines TRBV7-2 with TRBJ2-2; 8 nucleotides agree with TRBD1. Germline trimming cut 4 bases from V and 7 bases from J; bases unmatched to any gene: 2. The V gene's germline CDR1 is SGHTA and CDR2 FQGNSA. This CDR3 spans 13 amino acids. The CDR3, as DNA: TGTGCCAGCAGCTCCAGGGGGCGCGGGGAGCTGTTTTTT. Amino acids: CASSSRGRGELFF.

The chain recombines TRBV7-9 with TRBJ2-1; a possible D gene is TRBD1 (5 bases). With 1 base removed from V and 8 bases from J, the gap between germline ends came to 9 bases. The CDR3 extends over 13 amino acids. Looked up from germline, CDR1 is SEHNR and CDR2 is FQNEAQ (reference sequence). Here the CDR3 reads CASSLGTIYEQFF. The CDR3 coding sequence is TGTGCCAGCAGCTTAGGGACAATCTATGAGCAGTTCTTC. The whole variable domain, remainder taken from reference TRBV7-9 and TRBJ2-1, is DTGVSQNPRHKITKRGQNVTFRCDPISEHNRLYWYRQTLGQGPEFLTYFQNEAQLEKSRLLSDRFSAERPKGSFSTLEIQRTEQGDSAMYLCASSLGTIYEQFFGPGTRLTVL.

The CDR3 region is CASSLVGGNSPLHF. Here the CDR3 DNA reads TGCGCCAGCAGCTTGGTGGGCGGGAATTCACCCCTCCACTTT. This chain connects TRBV5-1 to TRBJ1-6; D gene unclear. Looked up from germline, CDR1 is SGHRS and CDR2 is YFSETQ. V lost 0 bases, J lost 7 bases, and 8 bases lay in between. The CDR3 is 14 residues long.

This chain joins TRBV7-2 and TRBJ1-4; tentative D call: TRBD1 (5 bases). The CDR3 runs 15 residues. Germline assignment: CDR1 SGHTA and CDR2 FQGNSA. Trimming left V 1 base short and J 8 bases short, with 14 bases between. CDR3 protein: CASSLGRAVGEKLFF. In nucleotides, the CDR3 is TGTGCCAGCAGCTTAGGCAGGGCCGTCGGGGAAAAACTGTTTTTT. Complete variable domain (other parts from reference TRBV7-2 and TRBJ1-4): GAGVSQSPSNKVTEKGKDVELRCDPISGHTALYWYRQSLGQGLEFLIYFQGNSAPDKSGLPSDRFSAERTGGSVSTLTIQRTQQEDSAVYLCASSLGRAVGEKLFFGSGTQLSVL.

The CDR3 nucleotides are TGCGCCAGCAGCCTCGCCGGGACAGGGTTCAGTGAAGCTTTCTTT. Protein: CASSLAGTGFSEAFF. The J gene is TRBJ1-1, the V gene TRBV4-3; 9 bases align to TRBD1. Germline V gene lookup returns CDR1 LGHNA and CDR2 YSLEER. V was clipped by 4 bases and J by 7 bases; unmatched bases: 10. This CDR3 comprises 15 residues.

The chain combines TRBV2 with TRBJ1-5; no reliable D call. Germline V CDR1 and CDR2: SNHLY, FYNNEI. V lost 2 bases and J lost 1, with 6 bases in between. CDR3 length: 14 residues. CDR3 in DNA: TGTGCCAGCAGTGAATCTAGGAGCAATCAGCCCCAGCATTTT. Its protein product is CASSESRSNQPQHF.

The chain recombines TRBV30 with TRBJ2-7, with 8 bases identical to TRBD1. The CDR3 is 13 residues long. The V gene's germline CDR1 is GTSNPN and CDR2 SVGIG (reference sequence). The trim removed 4 bases at V and 2 bases at J, leaving 4 bases unmatched. CDR3 in DNA: TGTGCCTGGACGCTGGGACAGGCCTACGAGCAGTACTTC. This gives the protein CAWTLGQAYEQYF. The variable domain in full, with the rest retrieved from reference TRBV30 and TRBJ2-7, is SQTIHQWPATLVQPVGSPLSLECTVEGTSNPNLYWYRQAAGRGLQLLFYSVGIGQISSEVPQNLSASRPQDRQFILSSKKLLLSDSGFYLCAWTLGQAYEQYFGPGTRLTVT.

This rearrangement joins TRBV12-5 to TRBJ1-1; D is ambiguous. The CDR3 totals 13 residues. Per the germline V gene, CDR1 is LGHNT and CDR2 is FRNRAP. V was shortened by 7 bases and J by 8 bases, with 17 bases between the two germline ends. The CDR3 spells CASASSWTQEAFF. The CDR3 region has the DNA TGTGCTAGTGCTTCCAGCTGGACTCAAGAAGCTTTCTTT.

This chain connects TRBV6-6 to TRBJ1-3, with a tentative D call TRBD1 (6 bases). The germline V gene has CDR1 MNHNY and CDR2 SVGAGI (reference sequence). CDR3 length: 14 residues. V lost 6 bases and J 2 bases, leaving 11 bases between the germline ends. The CDR3 sequence: CASRNRVAGNTIYF. The CDR3 DNA sequence: TGTGCCAGCAGAAACAGGGTGGCTGGAAACACCATATATTTT.

This sequence joins TRBV11-2 and TRBJ2-7; D might be TRBD1 (6 bases). V was pared by 5 bases and J by 9 bases, with 23 bases between. The CDR3 sequence is 15 residues long. CDR1 SGHAT and CDR2 FQNNGV come from the germline V gene. The CDR3, as DNA: TGTGCCAGCAGCGGCAGACAGGAGATAAGTCCGGTGCAGTACTTC. Amino acids: CASSGRQEISPVQYF.

The CDR3 sequence is CGAAGTGIQPQHF. DNA for the CDR3: TGTGGCGCAGCCGGGACAGGGATTCAGCCCCAGCATTTT. This chain joins TRBV6-1 and TRBJ1-5; 9 nucleotides match TRBD1. The germline V gene encodes CDR1 MNHNS and CDR2 SASEGT. The CDR3 has 13 amino acids.

The chain joins TRBV28 to TRBJ1-5, with TRBD1 identical over 11 bases. Per germline, CDR1 MDHEN and CDR2 SYDVKM. After removal of 2 bases from V and 0 bases from J, the junction contained 3 bases not matched to a gene. The CDR3 covers 17 residues. The CDR3 DNA reads TGTGCCAGCAGTTTAGGGACAGGGGGGGATAGCAATCAGCCCCAGCATTTT. It specifies CASSLGTGGDSNQPQHF.

The chain joins TRBV6-6 to TRBJ2-7; 11 positions match TRBD1. After removal of 6 bases from V and 3 bases from J, the junction contained 7 bases not matched to a gene. This CDR3 contains 15 residues. The germline gives CDR1 MNHNY, CDR2 SVGAGI (reference sequence). The CDR3 region has the DNA TGTGCCAGCAGGATTCACGGGACAGGGGGCTACGAGCAGTACTTC. It encodes CASRIHGTGGYEQYF.

This clone is a singleton in its sample. The chain is built from TRBV5-1 and TRBJ2-3; 12 positions agree with TRBD2. The CDR3 covers 16 residues. Germline-derived CDR1 and CDR2 are SGHRS and YFSETQ. J lost 5 bases, V lost 0 bases, and 4 bases had no gene match. The CDR3 is CASSLGLAGGRDTQYF. In nucleotides, the CDR3 is TGCGCCAGCAGCTTGGGGCTAGCGGGAGGGCGAGATACGCAGTATTTT.

The chain joins TRBV6-5 to TRBJ2-7, with 10 bases fitting TRBD2. CDR3 size: 13 residues. Germline CDR1 is MNHEY and CDR2 is SVGAGI. V shed 6 bases and J 4 bases; nucleotides not matched to a gene: 3. The DNA of the CDR3 is TGTGCCAGCAGAGCGGGAGGGAAGTACGAGCAGTACTTC. As protein: CASRAGGKYEQYF.

The chain couples TRBV2 to TRBJ1-5, with 8 bases aligning to TRBD1. The junction had 2 bases not matched to a gene; V was cut back by 7 bases and J by 0 bases. The CDR3 covers 14 residues. The germline gives CDR1 SNHLY, CDR2 FYNNEI. The CDR3 protein is CASTGQGSNQPQHF. CDR3 nucleotide sequence: TGTGCCAGCACCGGACAGGGTAGCAATCAGCCCCAGCATTTT.

The chain recombines TRBV19 with TRBJ2-7, with 13 bases matching TRBD2. The CDR3 has 16 residues. V shed 5 bases, J shed 5 bases, and the junction held 9 bases outside the gene matches. Germline CDR1 reads LNHDA; CDR2 reads SQIVND (reference sequence). The CDR3: CASSASWTSGGDEQYF. CDR3 in DNA: TGTGCCAGTAGTGCCTCATGGACTAGCGGGGGCGACGAGCAGTACTTC. Supplemented by reference TRBV19 and TRBJ2-7, the full variable domain reads DGGITQSPKYLFRKEGQNVTLSCEQNLNHDAMYWYRQDPGQGLRLIYYSQIVNDFQKGDIAEGYSVSREKKESFPLTVTSAQKNPTAFYLCASSASWTSGGDEQYFGPGTRLTVT.

This clone was observed a handful of times. The chain carries TRBV7-8 and TRBJ1-1; D remains unclear. Germline values: CDR1 SGHVS, CDR2 FQNEAQ. CDR3 length: 15 amino acids. Deletions cut 5 bases from V and 0 bases from J, with 13 bases between. The CDR3 loop reads CASSPLVGMNTEAFF. The CDR3 DNA sequence: TGTGCCAGCAGCCCCCTTGTCGGGATGAACACTGAAGCTTTCTTT.

This chain connects TRBV5-4 to TRBJ2-1; 7 positions agree with TRBD2. With V trimmed by 4 bases and J by 6 bases, 7 bases remained unmatched. This CDR3 has 14 residues. The germline V gene encodes CDR1 SGHNT and CDR2 YYREEE (reference sequence). The CDR3 sequence is CASSRGLGANEQFF. The DNA of the CDR3 is TGTGCCAGCAGCCGCGGACTAGGGGCCAATGAGCAGTTCTTC.

Remarks on this clone: The same CDR3 also results from other DNA sequences found in this sample. The chain employs TRBV5-1 and TRBJ2-1; 7 nucleotides agree with TRBD1. V lost 3 bases to trimming and J lost 3 bases; unmatched junction nucleotides: 0. In germline, CDR1 is SGHRS, CDR2 YFSETQ. This CDR3 comprises 13 residues. The CDR3: CASSWDSYNEQFF. The CDR3 region has the DNA TGCGCCAGCAGCTGGGACAGCTACAATGAGCAGTTCTTC.

V and J are TRBV9 and TRBJ1-6; possibly TRBD1 for D (6 bases). This CDR3 is built from 17 residues. V lost 3 bases, J lost 9 bases, and 22 bases lay in between. Looked up from germline, CDR1 is SGDLS and CDR2 is YYNGEE. CDR3 in DNA: TGTGCCAGCAGCGCCTTCCCAGGGGAACTATCAGGTTCACCCCTCCACTTT. It encodes CASSAFPGELSGSPLHF.

In its sample, this clone was seen once. V and J are TRBV14 and TRBJ1-5; tentative D call: TRBD1 (6 bases). This CDR3 comprises 13 residues. Per the germline V gene, CDR1 is SGHDN and CDR2 is FVKESK. Trimming removed 0 bases from V and 10 bases from J, with 10 bases in between. CDR3 protein: CASSQDIGGPQHF. Here the CDR3 DNA reads TGTGCCAGCAGCCAAGATATAGGGGGACCCCAGCATTTT.

This chain uses TRBV4-1 with TRBJ1-1, with D tentatively TRBD1 (5 bases). V was trimmed by 0 bases and J by 3 bases, leaving 8 bases between them. The CDR3 loop spans 14 amino acids. Germline assignment: CDR1 MGHRA and CDR2 YSYEKL. The CDR3, as DNA: TGCGCCAGCAGCCAAGATCAGGGTGACACTGAAGCTTTCTTT. It translates to CASSQDQGDTEAFF.